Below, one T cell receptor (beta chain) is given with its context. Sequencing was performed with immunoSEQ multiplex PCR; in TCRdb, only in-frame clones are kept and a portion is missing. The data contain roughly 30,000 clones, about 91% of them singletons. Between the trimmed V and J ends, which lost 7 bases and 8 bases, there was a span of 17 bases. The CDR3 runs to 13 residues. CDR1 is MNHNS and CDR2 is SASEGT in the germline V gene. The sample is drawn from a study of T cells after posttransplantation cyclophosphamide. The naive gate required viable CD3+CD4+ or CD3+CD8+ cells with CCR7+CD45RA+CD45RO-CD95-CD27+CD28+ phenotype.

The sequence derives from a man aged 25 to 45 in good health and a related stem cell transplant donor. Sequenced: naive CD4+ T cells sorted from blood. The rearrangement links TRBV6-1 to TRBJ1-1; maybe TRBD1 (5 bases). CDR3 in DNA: TGTGCCAGCAATCGGCTGGGGGGAGGGGAAGCTTTCTTT. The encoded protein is CASNRLGGGEAFF.